Shown below are 27 T cell receptor beta chains from a single sample sequenced in a study of lymphopenia after photon versus proton radiotherapy. Data came from immunoSEQ multiplex PCR; TCRdb stores just in-frame clones and leaves some out. The profile shows around 30,000 clones, 85% to 90% of them singletons. The sequencing here drew on peripheral blood, taken from a patient treated with proton-based radiotherapy. These receptors came from a woman between 65 and 79 years old with pancreatic cancer. Some clones in this sample may be carry-over from other donors' samples.

J is TRBJ2-7 and V is TRBV2; D remains ambiguous. From germline, CDR1 is SNHLY and CDR2 FYNNEI. This CDR3 region has 12 residues. Trimming took 9 bases from V and 6 from J, leaving 15 bases between them. The CDR3 DNA follows: TGTGCCAGTTGGACGGAGTATGGCGAGCAGTACTTC. Translating gives CASWTEYGEQYF.

V is TRBV29-1 and J is TRBJ1-2; TRBD1 is a possible D gene (5 bases). CDR3 length: 14 residues. CDR1 is SQVTM and CDR2 is ANQGSEA in the germline V gene. V lost 4 bases and J lost 0, with 12 bases in between. The CDR3 protein is CSVGPSQANYGYTF. DNA of the CDR3: TGCAGCGTTGGGCCCTCACAGGCTAACTATGGCTACACCTTC.

This chain joins TRBV7-2 and TRBJ2-3, with 7 positions matching TRBD1. The V and J ends lost 5 bases and 3 bases, in that order; junction bases with no gene match: 17. There are 18 residues in the CDR3. Germline CDR1 reads SGHTA; CDR2 reads FQGNSA. The CDR3 DNA sequence: TGTGCCAGCAGCGGACCGGGACAGAGACGATTAATGACAGATACGCAGTATTTT. Amino acids: CASSGPGQRRLMTDTQYF.

The chain couples TRBV10-3 to TRBJ1-3, with D perhaps TRBD1 (5 bases). Germline loops: CDR1 ENHRY, CDR2 SYGVKD. V lost 0 bases to trimming and J lost 4 bases, with 16 bases between them. CDR3 length: 17 residues. The DNA of the CDR3 is TGTGCCATCAGTGAGTCGGATCGGGGGATCTACGGAAACACCATATATTTT. It encodes CAISESDRGIYGNTIYF.

The chain recombines TRBV19 with TRBJ2-3; D is ambiguous. The length of the CDR3 is 16 residues. Germline-derived CDR1 and CDR2 are LNHDA and SQIVND (reference sequence). Trimming stripped 0 bases from V and 6 bases from J, with 16 bases between. The CDR3 DNA sequence: TGTGCCAGTAGTATAGATAAGACACCCAAGACGGATACGCAGTATTTT. Protein product: CASSIDKTPKTDTQYF.

The chain has TRBV6-1 and TRBJ2-3; D ambiguous. Germline V gene sequence: CDR1 MNHNS, CDR2 SASEGT. The CDR3 extends over 14 amino acids. V lost 7 bases and J 1 base, leaving 12 bases between the germline ends. In DNA form, the CDR3 reads TGTGCCAGCAACCCGGGCCACGGCACAGATACGCAGTATTTT. It is translated as CASNPGHGTDTQYF.

This sequence joins TRBV4-1 and TRBJ1-5; D is possibly TRBD1 (6 bases). The CDR3 spans 15 residues. Germline CDR1 is MGHRA and CDR2 is YSYEKL. V was pared by 0 bases and J by 7 bases, with 13 bases between. The CDR3 protein is CASSQDKGGGQPQHF. The CDR3 DNA sequence: TGCGCCAGCAGCCAAGATAAGGGGGGCGGGCAGCCCCAGCATTTT.

The chain links TRBV5-6 to TRBJ2-6; unclear D gene. CDR3 size: 14 residues. V was clipped by 4 bases and J by 0 bases, with 5 bases between them. Germline V CDR1 and CDR2: SGHDT, YYEEEE. The CDR3 loop reads CASSRSSGANVLTF. CDR3 coding DNA: TGTGCCAGCAGCCGCAGCTCTGGGGCCAACGTCCTGACTTTC.

The gene calls are TRBV7-2 and TRBJ2-1; 9 bases fit TRBD2. Trimming took 3 bases from V and 8 from J; bases not matched to a gene: 11. The CDR3 totals 16 residues. The germline V gene has CDR1 SGHTA and CDR2 FQGNSA. The CDR3 sequence: CASSFRRGTSSDEQFF. For the CDR3, the DNA is TGTGCCAGCAGCTTTAGGAGGGGGACTAGCTCCGATGAGCAGTTCTTC.

The chain carries TRBV5-1 and TRBJ2-4, with 8 bases identical to TRBD2. Germline-derived CDR1 and CDR2 are SGHRS and YFSETQ. The CDR3 runs to 15 residues. V shed 1 base and J 5 bases; nucleotides not matched to a gene: 5. This chain's CDR3 is CASSLSGGFQNIQYF. CDR3 in DNA: TGCGCCAGCAGCTTGAGCGGGGGCTTCCAAAACATTCAGTACTTC.

V gene TRBV29-1 combines with J gene TRBJ2-7; D not resolved. Germline V lookup: CDR1 SQVTM, CDR2 ANQGSEA. There are 13 residues in the CDR3. Trimming took off 7 bases at V and 2 bases at J, with 15 bases between the two ends. CDR3 sequence: CSARETAAYEQYF. The DNA of the CDR3 is TGCAGCGCCAGAGAAACAGCCGCCTACGAGCAGTACTTC.

With respect to this clone: The junction differs from germline at one of its ends, possibly a read error. This chain's CDR3 is CAISDFAAGVTYEQYF. The CDR3 nucleotides read TGTGCCATCAGTGACTTTGCGGCAGGCGTCACCTACGAGCAGTACTTC. J is TRBJ2-7 and V is TRBV6-1, with D unresolved. The germline V gene has CDR1 MNHNS and CDR2 SASEGT. The length of the CDR3 is 16 residues.

V usage is TRBV6-5 and J usage is TRBJ1-2; D unresolved. The germline CDR1 and CDR2 sequences are MNHEY and SVGAGI. V lost 0 bases, J lost 5 bases, and 10 bases lay in between. The length of the CDR3 is 14 residues. DNA of the CDR3: TGTGCCAGCAGTTACTCGATTCGGTCTTATGGCTACACCTTC. Translating it yields CASSYSIRSYGYTF.

The gene calls are TRBV28 and TRBJ2-5; 9 bases map to TRBD1. Near its end, the DNA agrees better with TRBJ2-7, so the J call may be wrong. This CDR3 is 13 amino acids long. Germline CDR1 reads MDHEN; CDR2 reads SYDVKM. The CDR3: CASLKQGASEQYF. In DNA form, the CDR3 reads TGTGCCAGTTTAAAACAGGGGGCGTCCGAGCAGTACTTC.

The chain has TRBV11-2 and TRBJ2-5; 9 bases match TRBD1. The CDR3 is 17 residues long. Germline CDR1 SGHAT, CDR2 FQNNGV. With V trimmed by 1 base and J by 4 bases, 10 bases remained unmatched. The CDR3 DNA follows: TGTGCCAGCAGCTTAGCCCTACAGGGGGCTGGTGGAGAGACCCAGTACTTC. This gives the protein CASSLALQGAGGETQYF.

The genes are TRBV28 and TRBJ2-1; D is perhaps TRBD1 (5 bases). This CDR3 is built from 15 residues. Trimming removed 4 bases from V and 0 bases from J, with 10 bases in between. Germline loops: CDR1 MDHEN, CDR2 SYDVKM. The CDR3 sequence: CASSSKTASYNEQFF. The CDR3 DNA sequence: TGTGCCAGCAGTTCCAAGACAGCCTCCTACAATGAGCAGTTCTTC.

The chain combines TRBV18 with TRBJ2-3, with D possibly TRBD1 on 6 matching bases. The CDR3 runs 15 residues. Germline-derived CDR1 and CDR2 are KGHSH and LQKENI. V was clipped by 1 base and J by 3 bases, with 11 bases between them. CDR3: CASSPQQGRTDTQYF. The CDR3 DNA sequence: TGTGCCAGCTCACCACAACAGGGAAGGACAGATACGCAGTATTTT.

This rearrangement joins TRBV7-3 to TRBJ2-7; either TRBD1 or TRBD2 may supply D (5 bases each). The germline V and J ends were trimmed by 1 base and 3 bases, with 10 bases remaining between them. This CDR3 contains 14 residues. The germline CDR1 and CDR2 sequences are SGHTA and FQGTGA. The CDR3 loop is CASSLMGPDYEQYF. The CDR3 DNA reads as TGTGCCAGCAGCTTAATGGGACCCGACTACGAGCAGTACTTC.

A single count supports this clone. CDR3 bases: TGTGCCAGCTCACCGACGGGTGGGAACACTGAAGCTTTCTTT. Residues: CASSPTGGNTEAFF. This chain uses TRBV18 with TRBJ1-1, with D uncertain. In germline, CDR1 is KGHSH, CDR2 LQKENI. This CDR3 spans 14 amino acids. Trimming cost V 3 bases and J 1 base, with 9 bases left between them.

This chain uses TRBV15 with TRBJ2-7, with D unresolved. CDR1 and CDR2 from the germline V gene are LNHNV and YYDKDF (reference sequence). V lost 0 bases and J 9 bases, leaving 9 bases between the germline ends. The length of the CDR3 is 12 residues. The DNA of the CDR3 is TGTGCCACCAGCAGAGATTGGGAAGGGCAGTACTTC. Translating gives CATSRDWEGQYF.

The chain's CDR3 is CASSFSKPGSSYEQYF. The CDR3, as DNA: TGCGCCAGCAGTTTTTCAAAACCAGGCAGCTCCTACGAGCAGTACTTC. V and J are TRBV23-1 and TRBJ2-7; D call uncertain. TRBV23-1 is given ORF status, its function remaining uncertain. The CDR3 is 16 amino acids. With 5 bases removed from V and 0 bases from J, the gap between germline ends came to 17 bases.

This sequence joins TRBV29-1 and TRBJ2-7, with D uncertain. The CDR3 has 13 residues. Trimming left V 4 bases short and J 2 bases short, with 12 bases between. The germline CDR1 and CDR2 sequences are SQVTM and ANQGSEA. The chain's CDR3 is CSVGEPSTYEQYF. DNA of the CDR3: TGCAGCGTTGGAGAGCCCAGTACCTACGAGCAGTACTTC.

The chain joins TRBV10-2 to TRBJ2-7, with 7 nucleotides matching TRBD1. The CDR3 length is 14 residues. V trimming: 7 bases; J trimming: 0 bases; junction bases outside the gene matches: 6. Germline-derived CDR1 and CDR2 are WSHSY and SAAADI. CDR3 sequence (DNA): TGCGCCAGCACCGGACAGGCGACCTCCTACGAGCAGTACTTC. Protein sequence: CASTGQATSYEQYF.

The chain uses TRBV15 and TRBJ2-1; D may be TRBD2 (6 bases). There are 15 residues in the CDR3. V lost 2 bases and J lost 1, with 9 bases in between. Germline V CDR1 and CDR2: LNHNV, YYDKDF (reference sequence). CDR3 sequence: CATSRFAGSYNEQFF. The CDR3 region has the DNA TGTGCCACCAGCAGATTCGCGGGGTCCTACAATGAGCAGTTCTTC.

The CDR3 sequence is CASSISGLSYEQYF. For the CDR3, the DNA is TGTGCCAGTAGTATAAGCGGCCTGTCCTACGAGCAGTACTTC. The chain combines TRBV19 with TRBJ2-5; TRBD2 might be the D (5 bases). The assigned J gene may be wrong: the sequence end matches TRBJ2-7 better. This CDR3 has 14 amino acids. Germline CDR1 is LNHDA and CDR2 is SQIVND (reference sequence).

V is TRBV6-1 and J is TRBJ1-2, with 8 bases aligning to TRBD1. Germline CDR1 is MNHNS and CDR2 is SASEGT. The CDR3 spans 14 residues. V lost 3 bases to trimming and J lost 4 bases; unmatched junction nucleotides: 4. Written as DNA, the CDR3 is TGTGCCAGCAGTGACCAGGGGGCTGGCTATGGCTACACCTTC. This encodes CASSDQGAGYGYTF.

The V and J genes are TRBV7-9 and TRBJ2-1; D is perhaps TRBD2 (6 bases). The CDR3 extends over 15 amino acids. V was cut by 5 bases and J by 3 bases, with 14 bases left in between. CDR1 and CDR2 (germline): SEHNR, FQNEAQ (reference sequence). As DNA, the CDR3 is TGTGCCAGCAGCGCCCGCGGGATAAACTACAATGAGCAGTTCTTC. Its translation is CASSARGINYNEQFF.